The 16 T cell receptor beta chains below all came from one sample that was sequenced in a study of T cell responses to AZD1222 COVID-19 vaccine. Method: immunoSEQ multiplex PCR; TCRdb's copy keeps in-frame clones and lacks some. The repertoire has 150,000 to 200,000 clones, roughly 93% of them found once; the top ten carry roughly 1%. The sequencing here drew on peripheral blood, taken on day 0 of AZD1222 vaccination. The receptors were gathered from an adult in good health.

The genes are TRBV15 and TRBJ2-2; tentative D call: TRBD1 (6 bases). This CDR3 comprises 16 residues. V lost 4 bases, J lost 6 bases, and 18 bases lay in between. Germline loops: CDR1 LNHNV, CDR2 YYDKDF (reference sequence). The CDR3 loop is CATSKEQGLESGELFF. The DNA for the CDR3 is TGTGCCACCAGCAAAGAACAGGGTCTTGAATCCGGGGAGCTGTTTTTT.

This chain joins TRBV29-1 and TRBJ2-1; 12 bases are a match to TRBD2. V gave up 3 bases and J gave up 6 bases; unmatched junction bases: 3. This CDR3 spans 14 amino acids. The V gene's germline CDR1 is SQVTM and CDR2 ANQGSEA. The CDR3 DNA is TGCAGCGTTGATGCTAGCGGGGGGGGCAATGAGCAGTTCTTC. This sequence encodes CSVDASGGGNEQFF.

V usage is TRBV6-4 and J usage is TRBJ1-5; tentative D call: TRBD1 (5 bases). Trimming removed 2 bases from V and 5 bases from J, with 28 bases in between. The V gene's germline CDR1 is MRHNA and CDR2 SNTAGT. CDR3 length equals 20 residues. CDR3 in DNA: TGTGCCAGCAGTGACCAACCCTTCGTCCGATACAGGAATCGGGATCAGCCCCAGCATTTT. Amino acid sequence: CASSDQPFVRYRNRDQPQHF.

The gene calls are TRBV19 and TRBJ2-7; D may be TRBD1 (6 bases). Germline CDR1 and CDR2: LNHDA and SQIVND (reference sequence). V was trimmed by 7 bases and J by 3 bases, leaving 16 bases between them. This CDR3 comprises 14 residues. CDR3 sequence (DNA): TGTGCCAGTAACGAACCGGGACACCACTACGAGCAGTACTTC. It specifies CASNEPGHHYEQYF.

CDR3 protein: CAIGLAESSYEQYF. The CDR3 DNA reads as TGTGCCATAGGACTAGCGGAGAGCTCCTACGAGCAGTACTTC. The rearrangement links TRBV10-3 to TRBJ2-7; the match to TRBD2 covers 10 bases. Germline V gene data show CDR1 as ENHRY and CDR2 as SYGVKD. The V and J ends lost 9 bases and 0 bases, in that order; junction bases with no gene match: 5. The CDR3 has 14 amino acids.

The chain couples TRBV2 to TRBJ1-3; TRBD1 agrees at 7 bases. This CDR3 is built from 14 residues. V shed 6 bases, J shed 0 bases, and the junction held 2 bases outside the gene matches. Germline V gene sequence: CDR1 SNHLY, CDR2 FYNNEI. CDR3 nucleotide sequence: TGTGCCAGCAGGACAGGGCCCTCTGGAAACACCATATATTTT. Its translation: CASRTGPSGNTIYF.

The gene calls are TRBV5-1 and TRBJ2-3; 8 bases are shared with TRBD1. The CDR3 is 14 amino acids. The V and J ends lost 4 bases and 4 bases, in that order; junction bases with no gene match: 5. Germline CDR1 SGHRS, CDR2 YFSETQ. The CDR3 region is CASSIDRGADTQYF. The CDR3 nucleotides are TGCGCCAGCAGCATAGACAGGGGTGCAGATACGCAGTATTTT.

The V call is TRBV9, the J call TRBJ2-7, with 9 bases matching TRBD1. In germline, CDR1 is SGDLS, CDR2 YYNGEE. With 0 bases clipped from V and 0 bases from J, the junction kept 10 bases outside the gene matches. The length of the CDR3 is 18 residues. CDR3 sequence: CASSVGPDRGFSSYEQYF. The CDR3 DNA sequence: TGTGCCAGCAGCGTAGGTCCGGACAGGGGATTCAGCTCCTACGAGCAGTACTTC.

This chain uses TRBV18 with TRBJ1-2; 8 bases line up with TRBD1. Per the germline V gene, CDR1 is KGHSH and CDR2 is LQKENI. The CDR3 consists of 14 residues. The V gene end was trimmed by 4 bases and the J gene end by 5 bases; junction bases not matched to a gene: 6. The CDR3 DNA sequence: TGTGCCAGCTCACATAGGACAGGGCTTTATGGCTACACCTTC. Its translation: CASSHRTGLYGYTF.

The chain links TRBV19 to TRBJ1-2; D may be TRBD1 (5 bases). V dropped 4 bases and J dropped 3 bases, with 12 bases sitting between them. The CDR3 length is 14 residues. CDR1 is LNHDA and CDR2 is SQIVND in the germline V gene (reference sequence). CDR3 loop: CASSTLTGDYGYTF. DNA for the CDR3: TGTGCCAGTAGTACTCTAACAGGAGACTATGGCTACACCTTC.

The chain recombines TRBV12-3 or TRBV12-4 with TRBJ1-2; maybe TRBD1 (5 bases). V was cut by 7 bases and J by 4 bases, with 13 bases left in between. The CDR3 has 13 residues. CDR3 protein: CASTRGELYGYTF. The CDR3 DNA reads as TGTGCCAGCACCCGAGGGGAGCTCTATGGCTACACCTTC.

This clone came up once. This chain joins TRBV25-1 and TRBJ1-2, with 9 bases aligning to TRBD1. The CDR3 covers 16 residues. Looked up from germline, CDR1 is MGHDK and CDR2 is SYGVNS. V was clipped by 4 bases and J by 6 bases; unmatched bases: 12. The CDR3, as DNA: TGTGCCAGCAGTGGGGGAGGGACAGGGACAGAGAATGGCTACACCTTC. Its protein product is CASSGGGTGTENGYTF.

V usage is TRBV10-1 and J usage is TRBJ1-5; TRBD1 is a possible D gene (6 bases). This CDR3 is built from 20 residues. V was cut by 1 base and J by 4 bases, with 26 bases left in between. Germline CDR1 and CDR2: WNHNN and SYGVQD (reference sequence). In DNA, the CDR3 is TGCGCCAGCAGTGAGTGTTTTGATGGTGTCCGTGACAGGCTAAATCAGCCCCAGCATTTT. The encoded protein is CASSECFDGVRDRLNQPQHF.

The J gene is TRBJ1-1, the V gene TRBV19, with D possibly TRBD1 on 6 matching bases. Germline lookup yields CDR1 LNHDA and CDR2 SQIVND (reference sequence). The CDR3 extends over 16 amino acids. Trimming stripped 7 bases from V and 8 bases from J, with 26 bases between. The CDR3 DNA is TGTGCCAGTAACACAAGGCGAGGGGGGACCTCTCTAGAAGCTTTCTTT. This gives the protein CASNTRRGGTSLEAFF.

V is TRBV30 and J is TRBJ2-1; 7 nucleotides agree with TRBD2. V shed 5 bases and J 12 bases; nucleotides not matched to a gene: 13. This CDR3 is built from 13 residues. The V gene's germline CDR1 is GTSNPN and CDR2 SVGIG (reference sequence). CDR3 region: CAWLGRGLNRQFF. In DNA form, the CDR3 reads TGTGCCTGGCTCGGGCGGGGGTTGAATAGGCAGTTCTTC.

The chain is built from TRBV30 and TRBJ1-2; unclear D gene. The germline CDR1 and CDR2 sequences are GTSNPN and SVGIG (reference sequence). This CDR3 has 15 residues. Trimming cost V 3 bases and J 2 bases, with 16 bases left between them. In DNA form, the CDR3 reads TGTGCCTGGAGCCTTGACCTCGCGGGAAACTATGGCTACACCTTC. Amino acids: CAWSLDLAGNYGYTF.